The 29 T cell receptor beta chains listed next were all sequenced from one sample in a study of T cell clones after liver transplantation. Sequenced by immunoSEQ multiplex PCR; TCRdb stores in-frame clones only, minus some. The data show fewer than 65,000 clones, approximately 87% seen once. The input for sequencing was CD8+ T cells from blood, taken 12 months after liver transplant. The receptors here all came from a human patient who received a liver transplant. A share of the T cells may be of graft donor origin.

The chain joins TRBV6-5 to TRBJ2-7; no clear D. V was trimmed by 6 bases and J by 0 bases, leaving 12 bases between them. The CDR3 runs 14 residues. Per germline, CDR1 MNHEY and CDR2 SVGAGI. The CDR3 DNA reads TGTGCCAGCAGGGACGAACCCGCCTCCTACGAGCAGTACTTC. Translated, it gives CASRDEPASYEQYF.

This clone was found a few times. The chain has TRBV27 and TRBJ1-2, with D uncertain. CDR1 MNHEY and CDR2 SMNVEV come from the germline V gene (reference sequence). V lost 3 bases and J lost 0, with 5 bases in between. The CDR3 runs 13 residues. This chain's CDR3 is CASSFVANYGYTF. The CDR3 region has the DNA TGTGCCAGCAGTTTCGTAGCTAACTATGGCTACACCTTC.

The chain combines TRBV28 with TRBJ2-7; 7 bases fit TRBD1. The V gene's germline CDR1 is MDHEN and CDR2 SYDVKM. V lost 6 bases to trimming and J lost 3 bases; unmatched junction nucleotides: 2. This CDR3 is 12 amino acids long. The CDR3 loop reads CASSGDSYEQYF. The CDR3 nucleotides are TGTGCCAGCAGCGGGGACAGCTACGAGCAGTACTTC.

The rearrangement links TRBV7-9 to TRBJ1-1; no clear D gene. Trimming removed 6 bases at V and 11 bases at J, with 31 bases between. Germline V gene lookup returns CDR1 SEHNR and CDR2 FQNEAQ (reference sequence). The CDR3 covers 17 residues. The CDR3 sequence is CASSSPDHIPGPLVAFF. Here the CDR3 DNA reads TGTGCCAGCAGTTCCCCCGACCATATACCGGGCCCACTGGTGGCTTTCTTT.

CDR3 residues: CASSLGGEQYF. The CDR3 nucleotides are TGTGCCAGCAGCTTAGGGGGCGAGCAGTACTTC. The chain links TRBV5-6 to TRBJ2-7; TRBD1 might be the D (6 bases). This CDR3 has 11 amino acids. Germline CDR1 SGHDT, CDR2 YYEEEE. Trimming pared 2 bases from V and 6 bases from J, leaving 6 bases between.

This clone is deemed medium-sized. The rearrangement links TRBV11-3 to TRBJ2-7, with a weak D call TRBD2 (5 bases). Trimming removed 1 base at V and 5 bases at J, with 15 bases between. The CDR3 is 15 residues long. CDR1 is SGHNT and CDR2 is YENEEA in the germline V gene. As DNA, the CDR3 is TGTGCCAGCAGCTTAGGGATGGGAGCGGCTGACGAGCAGTACTTC. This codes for CASSLGMGAADEQYF.

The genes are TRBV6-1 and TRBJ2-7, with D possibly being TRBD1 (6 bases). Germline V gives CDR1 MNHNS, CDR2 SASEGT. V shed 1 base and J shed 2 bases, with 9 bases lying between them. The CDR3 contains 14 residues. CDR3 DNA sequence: TGTGCCAGCAGTGAAGAGGGGGTAACCTACGAGCAGTACTTC. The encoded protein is CASSEEGVTYEQYF.

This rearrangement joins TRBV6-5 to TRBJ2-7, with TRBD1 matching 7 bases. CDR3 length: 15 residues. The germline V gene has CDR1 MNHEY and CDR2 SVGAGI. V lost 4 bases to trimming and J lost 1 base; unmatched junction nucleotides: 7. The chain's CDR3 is CASSSETGSSYEQYF. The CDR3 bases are TGTGCCAGCAGTTCCGAGACAGGGTCGTCCTACGAGCAGTACTTC.

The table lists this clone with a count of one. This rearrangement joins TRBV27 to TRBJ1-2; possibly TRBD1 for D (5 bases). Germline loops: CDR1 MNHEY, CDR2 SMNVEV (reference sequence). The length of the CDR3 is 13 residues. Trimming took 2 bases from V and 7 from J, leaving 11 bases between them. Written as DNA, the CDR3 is TGTGCCAGCAGTTTAGGGCACGGGGGTGGCTACACCTTC. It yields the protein CASSLGHGGGYTF.

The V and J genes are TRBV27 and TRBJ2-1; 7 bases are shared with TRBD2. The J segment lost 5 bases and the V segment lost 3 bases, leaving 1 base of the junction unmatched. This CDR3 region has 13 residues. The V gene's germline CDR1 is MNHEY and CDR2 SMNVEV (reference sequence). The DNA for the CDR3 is TGTGCCAGCAGTTTCACTAGCGACAATGAGCAGTTCTTC. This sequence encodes CASSFTSDNEQFF.

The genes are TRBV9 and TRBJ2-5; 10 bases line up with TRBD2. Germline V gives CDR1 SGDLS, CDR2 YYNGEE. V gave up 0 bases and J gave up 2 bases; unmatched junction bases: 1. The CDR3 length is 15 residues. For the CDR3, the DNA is TGTGCCAGCAGCGTAGGGACTAGCGGTCAAGAGACCCAGTACTTC. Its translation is CASSVGTSGQETQYF. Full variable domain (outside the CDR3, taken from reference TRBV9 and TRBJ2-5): DSGVTQTPKHLITATGQRVTLRCSPRSGDLSVYWYQQSLDQGLQFLIQYYNGEERAKGNILERFSAQQFPDLHSELNLSSLELGDSALYFCASSVGTSGQETQYFGPGTRLLVL.

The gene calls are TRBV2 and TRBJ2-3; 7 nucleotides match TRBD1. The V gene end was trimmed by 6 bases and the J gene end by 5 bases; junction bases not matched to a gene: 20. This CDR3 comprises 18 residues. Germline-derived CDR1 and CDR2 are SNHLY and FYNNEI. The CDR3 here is CASSDRVSKSTVVDTQYF. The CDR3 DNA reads TGTGCCAGCAGCGACAGGGTCTCTAAGTCAACGGTGGTAGATACGCAGTATTTT.

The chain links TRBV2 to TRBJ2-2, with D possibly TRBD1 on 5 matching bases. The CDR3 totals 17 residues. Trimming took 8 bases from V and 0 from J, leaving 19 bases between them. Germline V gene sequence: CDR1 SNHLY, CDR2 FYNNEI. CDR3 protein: CASLYRSTVANTGELFF. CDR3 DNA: TGTGCCAGCTTATATAGATCGACAGTCGCGAACACCGGGGAGCTGTTTTTT. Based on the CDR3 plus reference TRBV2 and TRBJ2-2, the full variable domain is EPEVTQTPSHQVTQMGQEVILRCVPISNHLYFYWYRQILGQKVEFLVSFYNNEISEKSEIFDDQFSVERPDGSNFTLKIRSTKLEDSAMYFCASLYRSTVANTGELFFGEGSRLTVL.

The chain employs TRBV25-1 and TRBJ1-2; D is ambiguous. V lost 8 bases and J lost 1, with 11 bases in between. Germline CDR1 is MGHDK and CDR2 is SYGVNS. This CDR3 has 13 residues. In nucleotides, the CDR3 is TGTGCCAGCGCAGCGGGTAATAACTATGGCTACACCTTC. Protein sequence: CASAAGNNYGYTF.

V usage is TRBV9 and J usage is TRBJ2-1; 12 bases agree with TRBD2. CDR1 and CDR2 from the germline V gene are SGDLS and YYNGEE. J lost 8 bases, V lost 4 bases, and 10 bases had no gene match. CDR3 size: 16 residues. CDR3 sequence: CASSSRLAGVIDEQFF. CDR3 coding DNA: TGTGCCAGCAGCTCCCGACTAGCGGGAGTGATCGATGAGCAGTTCTTC.

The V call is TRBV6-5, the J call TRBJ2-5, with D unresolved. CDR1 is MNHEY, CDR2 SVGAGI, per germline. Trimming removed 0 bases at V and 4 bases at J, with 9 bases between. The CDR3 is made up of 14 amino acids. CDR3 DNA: TGTGCCAGCAGTTACTCGGCTCGGAGAGAGACCCAGTACTTC. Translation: CASSYSARRETQYF.

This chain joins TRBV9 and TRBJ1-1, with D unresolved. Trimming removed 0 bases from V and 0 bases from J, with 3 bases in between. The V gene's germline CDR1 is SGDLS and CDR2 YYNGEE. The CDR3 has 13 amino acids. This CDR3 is CASSVVVNTEAFF. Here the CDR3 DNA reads TGTGCCAGCAGCGTAGTCGTGAACACTGAAGCTTTCTTT.

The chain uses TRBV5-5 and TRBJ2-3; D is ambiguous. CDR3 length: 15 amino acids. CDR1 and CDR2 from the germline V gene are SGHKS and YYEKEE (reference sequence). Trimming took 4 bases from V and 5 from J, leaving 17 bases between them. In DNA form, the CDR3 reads TGTGCCAGCAGCCCCATGGCGGAGCGAGGAGATACGCAGTATTTT. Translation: CASSPMAERGDTQYF. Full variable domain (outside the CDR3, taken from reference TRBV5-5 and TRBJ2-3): DAGVTQSPTHLIKTRGQQVTLRCSPISGHKSVSWYQQVLGQGPQFIFQYYEKEERGRGNFPDRFSARQFPNYSSELNVNALLLGDSALYLCASSPMAERGDTQYFGPGTRLTVL.

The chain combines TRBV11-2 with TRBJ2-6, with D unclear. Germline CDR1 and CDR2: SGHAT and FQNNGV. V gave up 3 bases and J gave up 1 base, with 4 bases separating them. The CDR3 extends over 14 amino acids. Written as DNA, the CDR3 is TGTGCCAGCAGCTTCGGATCTGGGGCCAACGTCCTGACTTTC. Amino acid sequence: CASSFGSGANVLTF.

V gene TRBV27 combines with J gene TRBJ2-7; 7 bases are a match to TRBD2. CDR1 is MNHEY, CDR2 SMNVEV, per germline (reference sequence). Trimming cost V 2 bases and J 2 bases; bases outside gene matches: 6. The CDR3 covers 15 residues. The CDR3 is CASSLKTSAAYEQYF. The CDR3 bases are TGTGCCAGCAGTTTAAAAACTAGCGCAGCCTACGAGCAGTACTTC.

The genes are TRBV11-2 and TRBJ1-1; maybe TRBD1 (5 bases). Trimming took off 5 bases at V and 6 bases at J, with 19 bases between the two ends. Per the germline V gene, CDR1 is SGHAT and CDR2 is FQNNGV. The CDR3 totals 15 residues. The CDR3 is CASSRPEGLVAEAFF. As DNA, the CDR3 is TGTGCCAGCAGCCGCCCGGAGGGGTTAGTCGCTGAAGCTTTCTTT.

CDR3 in DNA: TGCGCCAGCAGCCTCCGGGCCGCATCCTCCTACAATGAGCAGTTCTTC. Translating it yields CASSLRAASSYNEQFF. The J gene is TRBJ2-1, the V gene TRBV4-1; D remains unclear. V lost 4 bases and J 0 bases, leaving 13 bases between the germline ends. The CDR3 contains 16 residues. CDR1 MGHRA and CDR2 YSYEKL come from the germline V gene.

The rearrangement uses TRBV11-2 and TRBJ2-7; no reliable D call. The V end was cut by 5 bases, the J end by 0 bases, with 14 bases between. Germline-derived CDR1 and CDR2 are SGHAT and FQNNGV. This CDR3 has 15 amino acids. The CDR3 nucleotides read TGTGCCAGCAGCCCGCAAGGGTCACCCTCCTACGAGCAGTACTTC. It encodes CASSPQGSPSYEQYF.

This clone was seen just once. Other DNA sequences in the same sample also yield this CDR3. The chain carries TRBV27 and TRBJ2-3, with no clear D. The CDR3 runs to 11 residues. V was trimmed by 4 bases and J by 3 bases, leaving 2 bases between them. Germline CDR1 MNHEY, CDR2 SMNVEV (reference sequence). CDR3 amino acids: CASSSTDTQYF. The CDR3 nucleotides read TGTGCCAGCAGTTCGACAGATACGCAGTATTTT.

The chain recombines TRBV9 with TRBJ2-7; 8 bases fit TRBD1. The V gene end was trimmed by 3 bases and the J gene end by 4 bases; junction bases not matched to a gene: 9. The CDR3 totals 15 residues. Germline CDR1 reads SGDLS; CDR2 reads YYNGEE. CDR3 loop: CASSEAPGGLYEQYF. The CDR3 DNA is TGTGCCAGCAGCGAGGCTCCAGGGGGCTTATACGAGCAGTACTTC.

In DNA, the CDR3 is TGTGCCAGCAGTTACTTGCGACAGGGCACTGAAGCTTTCTTT. This sequence encodes CASSYLRQGTEAFF. The V and J genes are TRBV6-5 and TRBJ1-1; 7 bases fit TRBD1. CDR1 and CDR2 (germline): MNHEY, SVGAGI. This CDR3 has 14 amino acids. J gave up 4 bases and V 1 base, and 3 bases lay outside the gene matches.

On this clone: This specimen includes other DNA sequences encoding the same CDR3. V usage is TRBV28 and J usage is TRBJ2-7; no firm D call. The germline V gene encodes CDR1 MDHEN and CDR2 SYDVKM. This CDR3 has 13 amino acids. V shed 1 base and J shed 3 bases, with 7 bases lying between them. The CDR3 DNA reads TGTGCCAGCAGTTTATCCGGAGTCTACGAGCAGTACTTC. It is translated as CASSLSGVYEQYF.

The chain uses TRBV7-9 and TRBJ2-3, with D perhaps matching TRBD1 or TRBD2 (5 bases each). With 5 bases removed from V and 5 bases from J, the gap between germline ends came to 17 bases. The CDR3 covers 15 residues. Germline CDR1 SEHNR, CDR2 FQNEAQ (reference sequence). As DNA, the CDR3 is TGTGCCAGCAGCGCCACTAGGGGCGGAAAAGATACGCAGTATTTT. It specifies CASSATRGGKDTQYF.

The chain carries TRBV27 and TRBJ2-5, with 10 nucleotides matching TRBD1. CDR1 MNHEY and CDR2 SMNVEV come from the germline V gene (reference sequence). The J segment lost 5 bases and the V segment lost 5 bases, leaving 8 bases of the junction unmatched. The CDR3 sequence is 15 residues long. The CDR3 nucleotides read TGTGCCAGCAGTCTTATAGGGACAGGGGACGAGACCCAGTACTTC. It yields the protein CASSLIGTGDETQYF.